This T cell receptor beta chain was identified in a study of OX40 agonist ivuxolimab in advanced cancers. Profiling relied on immunoSEQ multiplex PCR, and the TCRdb table lists in-frame clones only, not all of them. This table holds 53,000 or so clones, less than 90% found once. CDR3 length: 16 residues. The trim removed 5 bases at V and 6 bases at J, leaving 12 bases unmatched. The germline V gene encodes CDR1 MNHEY and CDR2 SMNVEV (reference sequence). Study conclusions and caveats: Circulating CD4+ and CD8+ T cells showed clonal expansion by week 6 at 0.1 to 3.0 mg/kg. Among T cells, CD8+ cells averaged more expanded clones than CD4+ cells. Some nonresponders likewise displayed low normalized T-cell clonal expansion.

As for this clone: Its antigen is undetermined.

The rearrangement uses TRBV27 and TRBJ2-7, with 11 bases aligning to TRBD2. This sample comprised CD4+ or CD8+ T cells sorted from blood, obtained in a trial of the OX40 agonist ivuxolimab. This clonotype originated in an adult with an advanced solid tumor such as melanoma, head and neck, liver or kidney cancer. CDR3 loop: CASSPFTSGSGGEQYF. Written as DNA, the CDR3 is TGTGCCAGCAGTCCCTTTACTAGCGGGAGTGGTGGCGAGCAGTACTTC.